One T cell receptor beta chain is described in this entry. Its specificity is unknown. The data were obtained in a study of T cell repertoires in cytomegalovirus infection. TCRdb recomputed calls from the reads with MiXCR, one row per CDR3 protein. The data contain approximately 250,000 distinct CDR3 sequences, about 23% of them singletons. Whole-study findings and limits: Pooled public TCR beta family frequency picked out CMV carriers with the relevant HLA. The ex vivo response was dominated by HLA-C-restricted CMV-specific TCR beta clonotypes.

Trimming cost V 0 bases and J 4 bases, with 13 bases left between them. Germline CDR1 LNHDA, CDR2 SQIVND (reference sequence). The CDR3 loop spans 16 amino acids. The sequenced sample was CD8+ T cells from PBMCs. This TCR was recovered from a human donor in good health (CMV status not recorded). Some clones in this sample may be carry-over from other donors' samples. The chain has TRBV19 and TRBJ1-5; D unresolved. CDR3 sequence reads: CASSIDRARVNQPQHF. The CDR3 DNA follows: TGTGCCAGTAGTATAGATCGGGCACGTGTTAATCAGCCCCAGCATTTT.